Each of the 5 T cell receptor beta chains below was sequenced from the same sample in a study of T-cell memory formation after mild COVID-19 (dated by TCRdb to the early 2020s). The library was built by means of 5' RACE. Instrument on record: Illumina NovaSeq 6000. The public reads were reanalyzed by TCRdb: fastp trimming at Q25, MiXCR alignment, in-frame beta chains only. Entries that share a CDR3 protein sequence are merged under the most common genes and DNA. In all, the sample holds roughly 510,000 distinct CDR3 sequences, and 15% to 20% of those were seen once. Together, the top ten hold roughly 7.8% of the sample. The sample consisted of PBMCs or a T cell subset sorted from them (not recorded which). Source of these receptors: an adult woman who had mild COVID-19 (a few samples of this study predate the infection). The sample titles of this study are shuffled in the database, so cell type and time point are left out; the donor was told from shared clones.

The chain employs TRBV3-1 and TRBJ2-7, with D hard to call. The CDR3 has 17 residues. Per the germline V gene, CDR1 is LGHDT and CDR2 is YNNKEL (reference sequence). V lost 2 bases and J lost 4, with 21 bases in between. The CDR3 loop reads CASSQQRTNSKRYEQYF. CDR3 nucleotides: TGTGCCAGCAGCCAACAAAGAACCAACTCGAAAAGATACGAGCAGTACTTC.

The V gene is TRBV7-9, the J gene TRBJ2-5; D remains unclear. The CDR3 runs 14 residues. CDR1 and CDR2 (germline): SEHNR, FQNEAQ (reference sequence). Trimming took 1 base from V and 1 from J, leaving 7 bases between them. This chain's CDR3 is CASSLVVLQETQYF. CDR3 DNA: TGTGCCAGCAGCTTAGTTGTTCTCCAAGAGACCCAGTACTTC.

The chain recombines TRBV20-1 with TRBJ1-3; 12 bases map to TRBD1. V shed 5 bases and J 11 bases; nucleotides not matched to a gene: 10. The CDR3 consists of 14 residues. Germline V gene data show CDR1 as DFQATT and CDR2 as SNEGSKA (reference sequence). CDR3 in DNA: TGCAGTGCTCGTACCGGGACAGGGGGCCTCTCCATATATTTT. The encoded protein is CSARTGTGGLSIYF.

This clonotype was detected only a few times. This chain links TRBV6-8 with TRBJ2-6; D tentatively reads TRBD1 or TRBD2 (5 bases each). This CDR3 is 18 amino acids long. Germline CDR1 is MNHGY and CDR2 is SAAAGT. V gave up 6 bases and J gave up 4 bases, with 22 bases separating them. The CDR3 DNA follows: TGTGCCAGCAGAACCTTTACGGGACCTAGGGAAGGGGCCAACGTCCTGACTTTC. It encodes CASRTFTGPREGANVLTF.

The gene calls are TRBV5-5 and TRBJ2-1; possibly TRBD2 for D (6 bases). V lost 0 bases and J lost 3, with 19 bases in between. The germline CDR1 and CDR2 sequences are SGHKS and YYEKEE (reference sequence). The CDR3 spans 18 residues. The CDR3 sequence is CASSLEAGGTPRYNEQFF. The DNA for the CDR3 is TGTGCCAGCAGCTTGGAAGCGGGTGGGACCCCCCGCTACAATGAGCAGTTCTTC.